This T cell receptor beta chain is drawn from a study of T-cell memory formation after mild COVID-19. This clonotype was detected ten times or more. TCRdb itself ran the 5' RACE reads through MiXCR, one entry per CDR3 protein. The data show 75,000 to 95,000 distinct CDR3 sequences, about 13% seen once. Germline-derived CDR1 and CDR2 are SGHVS and FQNEAQ. Trimming pared 5 bases from V and 9 bases from J, leaving 13 bases between. The CDR3 spans 13 residues. The V and J genes are TRBV7-8 and TRBJ2-2, with D perhaps matching TRBD2 (6 bases). The specimen sequenced was PBMCs or a T cell subset sorted from them (not recorded which). The source of this sequence is an adult woman who had mild COVID-19 (a few samples of this study predate the infection). Cell type and time point are not known. Written as DNA, the CDR3 is TGTGCCAGCAGCCCTGGGGGGAGGTGGGAGCTGTTTTTT. It specifies CASSPGGRWELFF.